The table lists the clone carrying this TCR beta chain with a few counts. TCRdb reprocessed the 5' RACE reads with MiXCR, giving one entry per CDR3 protein. There are 20,000 to 25,000 distinct CDR3 sequences in the sample; 30% occur only once, and 2% to 2.5% lies in the top ten. Sequencing was performed on tumor-infiltrating naive CD4+ T cells sorted from the breast tumor. Subset given: naive CD4+ T cells, CD4+CD45RA+CD25-. This sequence originates from a female donor with breast cancer.

The CDR3, as DNA: TGCGCCAGCAGTGAGTCCCTATATACAGGGAACTATGGCTACACCTTC. The encoded protein is CASSESLYTGNYGYTF. V gene TRBV10-2 combines with J gene TRBJ1-2; tentatively, D is TRBD1 (6 bases). Germline V gene sequence: CDR1 WSHSY, CDR2 SAAADI. V was trimmed by 0 bases and J by 2 bases, leaving 13 bases between them. The CDR3 runs 16 residues.